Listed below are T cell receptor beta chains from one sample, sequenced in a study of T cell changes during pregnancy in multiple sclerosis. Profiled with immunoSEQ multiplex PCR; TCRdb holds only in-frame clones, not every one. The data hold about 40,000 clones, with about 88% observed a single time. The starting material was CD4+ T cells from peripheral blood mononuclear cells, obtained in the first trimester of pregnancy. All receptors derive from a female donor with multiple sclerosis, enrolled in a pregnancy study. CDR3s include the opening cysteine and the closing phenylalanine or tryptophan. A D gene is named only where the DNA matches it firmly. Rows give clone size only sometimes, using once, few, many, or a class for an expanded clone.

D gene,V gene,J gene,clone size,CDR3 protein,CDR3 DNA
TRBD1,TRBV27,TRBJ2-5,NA,CASRVTGAETQYF,TGTGCCAGCAGGGTGACAGGGGCGGAGACCCAGTACTTC
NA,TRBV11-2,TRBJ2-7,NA,CASSLSVGTSYEQYF,TGTGCCAGCAGCTTATCTGTGGGGACTTCCTACGAGCAGTACTTC
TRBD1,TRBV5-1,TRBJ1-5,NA,CASRQGSNQPQHF,TGCGCCAGTAGACAGGGAAGCAATCAGCCCCAGCATTTT
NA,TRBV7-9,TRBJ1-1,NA,CASSPSRGTAAGAEAFF,TGTGCCAGCAGCCCATCCCGCGGGACCGCGGCGGGTGCTGAAGCTTTCTTT
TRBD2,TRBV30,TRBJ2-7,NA,CAFAGGTYEQYF,TGTGCTTTTGCGGGAGGTACCTACGAGCAGTACTTC
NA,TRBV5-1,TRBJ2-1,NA,CASSFRLQSDEQFF,TGCGCCAGCAGCTTCCGACTACAATCGGATGAGCAGTTCTTC
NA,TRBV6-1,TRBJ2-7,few,CASSVGAAYEQYF,TGTGCCAGCAGTGTTGGGGCGGCCTACGAGCAGTACTTC
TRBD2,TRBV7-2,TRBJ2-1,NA,CASSLGQGSSGRVPFF,TGTGCCAGCAGCTTAGGCCAGGGGTCGAGCGGGAGGGTTCCGTTCTTC
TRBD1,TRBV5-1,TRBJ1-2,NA,CASSILGTGGEDGYTF,TGCGCCAGCAGCATACTGGGGACAGGGGGCGAAGACGGCTACACCTTC
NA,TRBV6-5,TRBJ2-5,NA,CASSYSTSGETQYF,TGTGCCAGCAGTTACTCGACATCCGGAGAGACCCAGTACTTC
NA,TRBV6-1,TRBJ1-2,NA,CASTPGWVDYGYTF,TGTGCCAGCACGCCAGGGTGGGTTGACTATGGCTACACCTTC
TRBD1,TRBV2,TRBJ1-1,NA,CASSRGTGGTEAFF,TGTGCCAGCAGTAGGGGGACAGGGGGCACTGAAGCTTTCTTT
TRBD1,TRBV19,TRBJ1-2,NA,CASRSDTGAYGYTF,TGTGCCAGTAGGTCAGATACAGGGGCCTATGGCTACACCTTC
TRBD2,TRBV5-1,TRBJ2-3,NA,CASSLEVAGSTDTQYF,TGCGCCAGCAGCTTGGAAGTAGCGGGATCCACAGATACGCAGTATTTT
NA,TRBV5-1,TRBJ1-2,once,CASSVTADGTYGYTF,TGCGCCAGCAGCGTAACAGCGGACGGAACTTATGGCTACACCTTC
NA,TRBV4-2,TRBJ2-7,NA,CASSQEALSGREQYF,TGTGCCAGCAGCCAAGAGGCGCTATCAGGTCGCGAGCAGTACTTC
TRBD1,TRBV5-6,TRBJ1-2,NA,CASSPLDRVEWNGYTF,TGTGCCAGCAGCCCCCTCGACAGGGTGGAGTGGAATGGCTACACCTTC
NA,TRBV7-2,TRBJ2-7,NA,CASSLAQGRYEQYF,TGTGCCAGCAGCTTAGCGCAGGGTAGGTACGAGCAGTACTTC
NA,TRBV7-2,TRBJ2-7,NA,CASSLRTDASESYEQYF,TGTGCCAGCAGCTTAAGAACGGACGCTAGCGAATCCTACGAGCAGTACTTC
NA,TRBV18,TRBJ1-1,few,CASSPVENTEAFF,TGTGCCAGCTCACCGGTAGAGAACACTGAAGCTTTCTTT
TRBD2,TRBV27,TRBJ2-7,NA,CASSSRLAGIYEQYF,TGTGCCAGCAGTTCCCGACTAGCGGGGATCTACGAGCAGTACTTC
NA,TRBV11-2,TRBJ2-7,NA,CASSDRGLQKDSYEQYF,TGTGCCAGCAGCGATAGGGGACTGCAGAAAGACTCCTACGAGCAGTACTTC
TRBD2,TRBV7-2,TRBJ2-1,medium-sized,CASSLVGREGEQFF,TGTGCCAGCAGCTTAGTAGGCAGGGAGGGTGAGCAGTTCTTC
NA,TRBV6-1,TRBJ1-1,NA,CASLRDSNTEAFF,TGTGCCAGCCTCAGGGACTCAAACACTGAAGCTTTCTTT
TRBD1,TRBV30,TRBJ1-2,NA,CAWSSKTGGEYGYTF,TGTGCCTGGAGCTCGAAGACAGGGGGCGAGTATGGCTACACCTTC
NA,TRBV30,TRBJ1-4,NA,CAQTQGSGNEKLFF,TGTGCCCAGACGCAGGGATCTGGTAATGAAAAACTGTTTTTT
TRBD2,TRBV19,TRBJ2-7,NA,CASSGGTSGSSYEQYF,TGTGCCAGTAGTGGAGGGACTAGCGGGAGCTCCTACGAGCAGTACTTC
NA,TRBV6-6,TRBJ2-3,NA,CASSYLTATDTQYF,TGTGCCAGCAGTTACTTGACAGCGACAGATACGCAGTATTTT
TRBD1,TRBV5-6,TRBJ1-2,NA,CASQLTGTGDGYTF,TGTGCCAGCCAACTTACCGGGACAGGGGATGGCTACACCTTC
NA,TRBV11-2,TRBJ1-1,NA,CASSPGGANTEAFF,TGTGCCAGCAGCCCTGGGGGGGCAAACACTGAAGCTTTCTTT
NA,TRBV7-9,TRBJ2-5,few,CASSLGDGRRETQYF,TGTGCCAGCAGCTTAGGAGATGGGAGAAGGGAGACCCAGTACTTC
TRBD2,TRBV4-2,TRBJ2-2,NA,CASSPAGAGGKTGELFF,TGTGCCAGCAGCCCCGCCGGAGCGGGGGGAAAGACCGGGGAGCTGTTTTTT
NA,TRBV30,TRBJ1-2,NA,CAWTYTGYGYTF,TGTGCCTGGACGTATACGGGCTATGGCTACACCTTC
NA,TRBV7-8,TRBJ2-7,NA,CASSPSRGHAYEQYF,TGTGCCAGCAGCCCCTCCAGGGGTCATGCCTACGAGCAGTACTTC
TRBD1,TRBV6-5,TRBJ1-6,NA,CASSYGTGTYNSPLHF,TGTGCCAGCAGTTACGGGACAGGGACCTATAATTCACCCCTCCACTTT
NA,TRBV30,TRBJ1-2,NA,CAWSALILEGYTF,TGTGCCTGGAGTGCCTTGATCCTTGAGGGCTACACCTTC
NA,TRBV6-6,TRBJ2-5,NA,CASNTWYQETQYF,TGTGCCAGCAACACATGGTACCAAGAGACCCAGTACTTC
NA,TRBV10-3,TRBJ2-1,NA,CAISESRQGGTNEQFF,TGTGCCATCAGTGAGTCGAGACAGGGAGGCACGAATGAGCAGTTCTTC
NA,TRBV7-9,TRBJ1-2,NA,CASSNPEQGLYGYTF,TGTGCCAGCAGCAACCCCGAGCAGGGGCTCTATGGCTACACCTTC
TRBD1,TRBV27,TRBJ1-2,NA,CASSPAGGLGGYTF,TGTGCCAGCAGTCCCGCAGGGGGCTTAGGCGGCTACACCTTC
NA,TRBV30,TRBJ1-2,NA,CAWSVGLTVYGYTF,TGTGCCTGGAGTGTAGGCCTCACAGTGTATGGCTACACCTTC
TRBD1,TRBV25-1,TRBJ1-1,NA,CASSELYRGTGNTEAFF,TGTGCCAGCAGTGAATTGTATAGGGGGACAGGGAACACTGAAGCTTTCTTT
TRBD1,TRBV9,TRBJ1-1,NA,CASSVVWDSEAFF,TGTGCCAGCAGCGTAGTTTGGGACAGTGAAGCTTTCTTT
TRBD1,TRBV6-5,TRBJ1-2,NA,CASSYRGQGAYGYTF,TGTGCCAGCAGTTACCGAGGACAGGGCGCCTATGGCTACACCTTC
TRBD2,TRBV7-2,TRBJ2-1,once,CASSLDAGGRNEQFF,TGTGCCAGCAGCTTAGACGCGGGGGGGAGGAATGAGCAGTTCTTC
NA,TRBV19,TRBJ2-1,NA,CASSRVRDSRLLNRYNEQFF,TGTGCCAGTAGTAGAGTCCGGGACTCCCGTTTGCTCAACCGATACAATGAGCAGTTCTTC
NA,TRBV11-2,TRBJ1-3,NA,CASSLSGNTIYF,TGTGCCAGCAGCCTCTCTGGAAACACCATATATTTT
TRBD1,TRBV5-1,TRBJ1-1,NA,CASSAQGGFTEAFF,TGCGCCAGCAGCGCACAGGGGGGATTCACTGAAGCTTTCTTT
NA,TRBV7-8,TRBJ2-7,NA,CASSQFGSLARYEQYF,TGTGCCAGCAGCCAGTTTGGATCGCTAGCGAGATACGAGCAGTACTTC
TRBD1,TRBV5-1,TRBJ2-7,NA,CASSFSGQGVEQYF,TGCGCCAGCAGCTTTTCCGGACAGGGAGTGGAGCAGTACTTC
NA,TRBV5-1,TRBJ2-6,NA,CASSLGGDGANVLTF,TGCGCCAGCAGCTTGGGCGGGGATGGGGCCAACGTCCTGACTTTC
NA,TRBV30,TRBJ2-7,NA,CAWSVYQVDNYEQYF,TGTGCCTGGAGTGTGTACCAGGTGGACAACTACGAGCAGTACTTC
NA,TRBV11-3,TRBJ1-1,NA,CASSSNQGLVRDTEAFF,TGTGCCAGCAGCTCGAATCAGGGCCTCGTTAGGGACACTGAAGCTTTCTTT
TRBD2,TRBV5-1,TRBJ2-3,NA,CASSLAGGLGTDTQYF,TGCGCCAGCAGCTTGGCGGGGGGGCTGGGCACAGATACGCAGTATTTT
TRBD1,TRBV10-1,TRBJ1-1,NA,CASSDEGAREAFF,TGCGCCAGCAGTGATGAGGGGGCCCGGGAGGCTTTCTTT